This T cell receptor (beta chain) was documented in a study of human T cells and chemical hapten exposure. Study summary: Each patient's scalp received weekly diphenylcyclopropenone throughout the approximately 24-week study. Upper-back patches of 0.01% DPC were read at 6 days. Mostly female patients had alopecia areata, totalis or universalis. Notes on the study in general: Sensitizing with DPC caused no change in TCRs above 1 in 1000 frequency.

Time point of the sample: patch test 3, about 24 weeks after DPC sensitization. As to treatment: therapeutic diphenylcyclopropenone sensitization with weekly scalp DPC. In the case of this clonotype: Its antigen remains unidentified.

TCRdb re-derived calls from the RACE reads in MiXCR, one entry per CDR3 protein. The table records about 170,000 distinct CDR3 sequences, 25% to 35% of them present only once. V shed 3 bases and J shed 3 bases, with 11 bases lying between them. The CDR3 is 14 amino acids. Germline lookup yields CDR1 SGHTA and CDR2 FQGNSA. The V gene is TRBV7-2, the J gene TRBJ1-2; D uncertain. The clonotype originates from a woman younger than 35 with alopecia areata. Some clones in this sample may be carry-over from other donors' samples. The material sequenced was whole blood, taken in connection with sensitization to the hapten diphenylcyclopropenone (DPC). In DNA, the CDR3 is TGTGCCAGCAGCTTTAGGACCGGAGACTATGGCTACACCTTC. The encoded protein is CASSFRTGDYGYTF.